This section outlines one TCR beta chain sequence together with its context. Its antigen is undetermined. The data stem from a study of regulatory T cells. Study-level points and caveats: Skewed V and J usage and few unique V-J pairs marked patient repertoires, most in Tregs. In CD3G-deficient patients, conventional CD4+ T cells were enriched for hydrophobic CDR3 residues at positions 6 and 7.

CDR3 length: 15 amino acids. V trimming: 6 bases; J trimming: 0 bases; junction bases outside the gene matches: 5. Per the germline V gene, CDR1 is SGHRS and CDR2 is YFSETQ. The primer mix had 52 TRBV and 13 TRBJ primers. Measured with immunoSEQ multiplex PCR; TCRdb has only the in-frame clones, and not every one. The sample carries about 23,000 clones, 70% to 90% recorded once. Autoimmunity was present in every CD3G-deficient patient, worse in two. Patients aged 2 to 39 years had fewer naive and more memory CD4+ and CD8+ T cells. CD4+ T cells were divided by sorting: CD25-high CD127-low Tregs, CD25-low CD127-high conventional cells.

The V call is TRBV5-1, the J call TRBJ2-7, with TRBD2 matching over 11 bases. The sequencing sample was made of conventional CD4+ T cells sorted from blood. The sequence was collected from a child younger than 18 with CD3G deficiency. CDR3 nucleotides: TGCGCCAGCAAATCCGGGACTAGCGGCTCCTACGAGCAGTACTTC. It encodes CASKSGTSGSYEQYF.